The rows below give T cell receptor beta chains drawn from one sample of a study of T cells in Graves' hyperthyroidism and ophthalmopathy. A single record per CDR3 protein comes from TCRdb applying MiXCR to the multiplex PCR reads. The sample comprises roughly 750,000 distinct CDR3 sequences, roughly 15% of which are singletons, and 8.4% rests with the top ten. The specimen was blood. The origin of the receptors is a young man with Graves' hyperthyroidism. Both conserved end residues are part of each CDR3. The D gene is left open where the match is weak. Expanded clones are given a class, and other clones once, few, many or no size at all.

v_gene	abundance	j_gene	d_gene	CDR3aa	CDR3nt
TRBV6-2/TRBV6-3	-	TRBJ2-3	-	CASSYDSLDTQYF	TGTGCCAGCAGTTACGACAGCCTAGATACGCAGTATTTT
TRBV5-6	-	TRBJ2-1	-	CASSPDTGQQFF	TGTGCCAGCAGTCCCGATACGGGACAGCAGTTCTTC
TRBV2	-	TRBJ2-5	TRBD1	CASRADRQETQYF	TGTGCCAGCAGAGCGGACAGGCAAGAGACCCAGTACTTC
TRBV12-3/TRBV12-4	many	TRBJ2-3	TRBD2	CASSLEPQGAGVSNTQYF	TGTGCCAGCAGTTTAGAGCCCCAAGGAGCGGGAGTTTCAAATACGCAGTATTTT
TRBV10-3	-	TRBJ2-1	TRBD1	CATRRTGEYNEQFF	TGTGCCACCAGAAGGACAGGCGAATACAATGAGCAGTTCTTC
TRBV7-6	-	TRBJ1-6	-	CASSLTSAGPNSPLHF	TGTGCCAGCAGCTTAACATCGGCAGGACCCAATTCACCCCTCCACTTT
TRBV6-5	-	TRBJ1-1	-	CASSYSSAQGSTEAFF	TGTGCCAGCAGTTACTCCTCGGCTCAGGGGTCCACTGAAGCTTTCTTT
TRBV5-6	few	TRBJ2-5	TRBD2	CASSLAVTSEETQYF	TGTGCCAGCAGCTTGGCAGTCACTAGCGAAGAGACCCAGTACTTC
TRBV6-1	few	TRBJ2-7	-	CASSIKGLPHLYEQYF	TGTGCCAGCAGCATAAAAGGACTCCCCCACCTCTACGAGCAGTACTTC
TRBV6-1	many	TRBJ1-1	TRBD1	CASSVTGRTEAFF	TGTGCCAGCAGTGTGACAGGGCGCACTGAAGCTTTCTTT
TRBV7-9	few	TRBJ1-4	TRBD1	CASSPDRGGGEKLFF	TGTGCCAGCAGCCCAGATAGAGGGGGCGGTGAAAAACTGTTTTTT
TRBV30	-	TRBJ2-3	TRBD2	CAWTSGLLDTQYF	TGTGCCTGGACTAGCGGCCTTTTGGATACGCAGTATTTT
TRBV29-1	once	TRBJ2-2	-	CSVPAGEWQGTGELFF	TGCAGCGTCCCCGCCGGCGAATGGCAGGGCACCGGGGAGCTGTTTTTT
TRBV11-3	many	TRBJ2-1	TRBD1	CASSLDLTGGAYNEQFF	TGTGCCAGCAGCTTAGATCTAACAGGGGGCGCCTACAATGAGCAGTTCTTC
TRBV12-3/TRBV12-4	-	TRBJ2-7	TRBD1	CASSFNWGQAYEQYF	TGTGCCAGCAGTTTTAATTGGGGACAGGCCTACGAGCAGTACTTC
TRBV7-9	-	TRBJ2-3	TRBD2	CASSTVTSGSPTDTQYF	TGTGCCAGCAGCACTGTGACTAGCGGGAGTCCCACAGATACGCAGTATTTT
TRBV7-9	many	TRBJ2-4	-	CASSFLHRGIAKNIQYF	TGTGCCAGCAGCTTCTTACACCGGGGGATAGCCAAAAACATTCAGTACTTC
TRBV2	-	TRBJ2-1	TRBD2	CASTASGRAAKLTSSYNEQFF	TGTGCCAGCACGGCTAGCGGGAGGGCCGCGAAGCTAACTAGCTCCTACAATGAGCAGTTCTTC
TRBV28	-	TRBJ1-1	-	CASSLIAGWTEAFF	TGTGCCAGCAGTTTGATAGCAGGGTGGACTGAAGCTTTCTTT
TRBV30	-	TRBJ1-5	-	CAWSMGFGQPQHF	TGTGCCTGGAGTATGGGGTTCGGGCAGCCCCAGCATTTT
TRBV19	-	TRBJ1-5	-	CATSDRRNQPQHF	TGTGCCACCAGCGATAGGCGCAATCAGCCCCAGCATTTT
TRBV2	-	TRBJ2-1	TRBD2	CASSLSSGIDEQFF	TGTGCCAGCAGTTTGTCTAGCGGGATTGATGAGCAGTTCTTC
TRBV7-2	few	TRBJ2-3	-	CASSRTRGNTDTQYF	TGTGCCAGCAGCCGGACTAGGGGGAACACAGATACGCAGTATTTT
TRBV24-1	-	TRBJ2-2	TRBD2	CATSDPGLAGARELFF	TGTGCCACCAGTGACCCGGGACTAGCGGGAGCCCGGGAGCTGTTTTTT
TRBV7-3	-	TRBJ1-2	-	CASSMGGAYGYTF	TGTGCCAGCAGTATGGGGGGTGCCTATGGCTACACCTTC
TRBV4-2	-	TRBJ1-5	-	CASSFSPDQPQHF	TGTGCCAGCAGCTTCAGTCCTGACCAGCCCCAGCATTTT
TRBV15	-	TRBJ2-1	-	CATSRVPEFTYNEQFF	TGTGCCACCAGCAGAGTCCCAGAATTCACGTACAATGAGCAGTTCTTC
TRBV30	many	TRBJ1-1	-	CAWTAGGGGEAFF	TGTGCCTGGACAGCGGGGGGCGGAGGAGAAGCTTTCTTT
TRBV5-1	many	TRBJ1-1	-	CASSFGQRTEAFF	TGCGCCAGCAGCTTTGGACAGAGAACTGAAGCTTTCTTT
TRBV30	many	TRBJ2-7	-	CAWSVWGGGEQYF	TGTGCCTGGAGTGTTTGGGGCGGTGGCGAGCAGTACTTC
TRBV7-9	few	TRBJ2-2	-	CASSRHDNTGELFF	TGTGCCAGCAGCAGACATGATAACACCGGGGAGCTGTTTTTT
TRBV7-9	-	TRBJ2-1	TRBD2	CASSFRLAGENEQFF	TGTGCCAGCAGCTTCAGGCTAGCGGGTGAGAATGAGCAGTTCTTC
TRBV24-1	few	TRBJ2-7	-	CATSSQQGDEQYF	TGTGCCACCAGTTCCCAGCAGGGCGACGAGCAGTACTTC
TRBV28	many	TRBJ1-4	-	CASSPQGRGNEKLFF	TGTGCCAGCAGTCCCCAGGGGCGCGGTAATGAAAAACTGTTTTTT
TRBV12-5	-	TRBJ1-3	-	CASPARFFSGNTIYF	TGTGCTAGCCCCGCCCGGTTTTTCTCTGGAAACACCATATATTTT